Listed here are 29 T cell receptor beta chains from one sample, sequenced in a study of T cell changes during pregnancy in multiple sclerosis. Sequencing was performed with immunoSEQ multiplex PCR; in TCRdb, only in-frame clones are kept and a portion is missing. The sample holds roughly 30,000 clones, around 89% seen once. The source was CD4+ T cells from peripheral blood mononuclear cells, collected in the first trimester of pregnancy. All receptors derive from a female donor in good health, enrolled as a control in a pregnancy study.

The chain has TRBV27 and TRBJ2-7, with 8 bases lining up with TRBD1. Per the germline V gene, CDR1 is MNHEY and CDR2 is SMNVEV (reference sequence). This CDR3 has 16 amino acids. V shed 3 bases and J 2 bases; nucleotides not matched to a gene: 9. The CDR3 DNA follows: TGTGCCAGCAGTTTTGATGGACTGACAGGGGCCTACGAGCAGTACTTC. This gives the protein CASSFDGLTGAYEQYF.

V usage is TRBV29-1 and J usage is TRBJ2-5, with TRBD2 matching over 12 bases. Germline CDR1 and CDR2: SQVTM and ANQGSEA. The V segment lost 6 bases and the J segment 2 bases; nucleotides outside the gene matches: 4. This CDR3 has 14 residues. DNA of the CDR3: TGCAGCGTGAAGGGGACTAGCGGGCAAGAGACCCAGTACTTC. Translated: CSVKGTSGQETQYF.

The chain joins TRBV5-1 to TRBJ2-2, with a weak D call TRBD2 (5 bases). There are 16 residues in the CDR3. Germline V gene data show CDR1 as SGHRS and CDR2 as YFSETQ. V was shortened by 0 bases and J by 7 bases, with 16 bases between the two germline ends. CDR3 protein: CASSLGGPGMNGELFF. In DNA, the CDR3 is TGCGCCAGCAGCTTGGGTGGCCCGGGGATGAACGGGGAGCTGTTTTTT.

J is TRBJ2-3 and V is TRBV5-4; 9 bases are shared with TRBD1. The CDR3 runs 15 residues. CDR1 SGHNT and CDR2 YYREEE come from the germline V gene (reference sequence). Germline trimming cut 0 bases from V and 7 bases from J; bases unmatched to any gene: 6. CDR3 sequence reads: CASSLDRGPQNTQYF. The CDR3, as DNA: TGTGCCAGCAGCTTGGACAGGGGGCCACAGAATACGCAGTATTTT.

The gene calls are TRBV15 and TRBJ2-5; D is uncertain. Trimming stripped 5 bases from V and 3 bases from J, with 10 bases between. This CDR3 is built from 13 residues. From germline, CDR1 is LNHNV and CDR2 YYDKDF (reference sequence). The CDR3 loop reads CATSAVIEETQYF. CDR3 bases: TGTGCCACCAGCGCGGTGATAGAAGAGACCCAGTACTTC.

The V gene is TRBV10-3, the J gene TRBJ1-1; D might be TRBD1 (5 bases). The CDR3 consists of 12 residues. V lost 6 bases to trimming and J lost 1 base, with 6 bases between them. Germline CDR1 is ENHRY and CDR2 is SYGVKD. CDR3 bases: TGTGCCATCAGGACAGCGAACACTGAAGCTTTCTTT. This gives the protein CAIRTANTEAFF.

The V gene is TRBV11-3, the J gene TRBJ2-2, with TRBD1 as a possible D gene (6 bases). CDR1 is SGHNT and CDR2 is YENEEA in the germline V gene. The CDR3 loop spans 14 amino acids. The V end was cut by 5 bases, the J end by 4 bases, with 11 bases between. The CDR3 bases are TGTGCCAGCAGCATACAGGGAGCCACCGGGGAGCTGTTTTTT. This encodes CASSIQGATGELFF. Drawing the rest from reference TRBV11-3 and TRBJ2-2, the complete variable domain is EAGVVQSPRYKIIEKKQPVAFWCNPISGHNTLYWYLQNLGQGPELLIRYENEEAVDDSQLPKDRFSAERLKGVDSTLKIQPAELGDSAVYLCASSIQGATGELFFGEGSRLTVL.

The table lists this clone with a few counts. This sequence joins TRBV5-5 and TRBJ2-7; the match to TRBD2 covers 12 bases. This CDR3 spans 19 amino acids. Trimming cost V 2 bases and J 2 bases; bases outside gene matches: 14. Germline values: CDR1 SGHKS, CDR2 YYEKEE (reference sequence). CDR3 coding DNA: TGTGCCAGCAGCTTAAAGGGGGCCAGGACTAGCGGGGTCCCCTACGAGCAGTACTTC. Translating gives CASSLKGARTSGVPYEQYF.

V and J are TRBV10-3 and TRBJ1-3; maybe TRBD1 (5 bases). The CDR3 totals 15 residues. Between the trimmed V and J ends, which lost 2 bases and 2 bases, there was a span of 10 bases. Germline V gene sequence: CDR1 ENHRY, CDR2 SYGVKD. CDR3 DNA sequence: TGTGCCATCAGTGAGGTCAGGGTAGCTGGAAACACCATATATTTT. It specifies CAISEVRVAGNTIYF.

The genes are TRBV5-1 and TRBJ2-4, with 13 bases fitting TRBD2. Germline CDR1 and CDR2: SGHRS and YFSETQ. Unmatched junction bases numbered 10, after V lost 0 bases and J lost 16 bases. The CDR3 is made up of 15 amino acids. CDR3 DNA sequence: TGCGCCAGCAGCTTGGATGCGACTAGCGGGGGGCTAAGTTACTTC. It encodes CASSLDATSGGLSYF.

The J gene is TRBJ1-2, the V gene TRBV27; 8 bases are a match to TRBD1. This CDR3 contains 13 residues. The J segment lost 8 bases and the V segment lost 5 bases, leaving 7 bases of the junction unmatched. CDR1 is MNHEY, CDR2 SMNVEV, per germline (reference sequence). CDR3 coding DNA: TGTGCCAGCAGTGTACGACAGGGGAACGGCTACACCTTC. This encodes CASSVRQGNGYTF.

V gene TRBV5-1 combines with J gene TRBJ2-6; no definite D call. Deletions cut 0 bases from V and 0 bases from J, with 4 bases between. The CDR3 has 15 amino acids. Germline values: CDR1 SGHRS, CDR2 YFSETQ. This chain's CDR3 is CASSLGDSGANVLTF. For the CDR3, the DNA is TGCGCCAGCAGCTTGGGCGACTCTGGGGCCAACGTCCTGACTTTC.

A remark on this clone: The junction departs from the called germline gene at one end, perhaps through a read error. V is TRBV4-1 and J is TRBJ2-1, with a tentative D call TRBD2 (6 bases). This CDR3 region has 15 residues. Germline V CDR1 and CDR2: MGHRA, YSYEKL. Here the CDR3 reads CASRQAGGSYNEQFF. In DNA form, the CDR3 reads TGCGCCAGCAGGCAAGCCGGGGGCTCCTACAATGAGCAGTTCTTC.

The chain links TRBV5-6 to TRBJ1-2, with a weak D call TRBD1 (6 bases). The V end lost 2 bases, the J end lost 8 bases, and 28 bases lay between the germline ends. Germline lookup yields CDR1 SGHDT and CDR2 YYEEEE. The CDR3 totals 18 residues. The CDR3 DNA sequence: TGTGCCAGCAGCTTCTGGATTAGTCACGGGGGGCCGAAGAAGGGCTACACCTTC. Its protein product is CASSFWISHGGPKKGYTF.

By share, this clone counts as medium-sized. The CDR3 loop is CSVLWTDGYTF. The CDR3 bases are TGCAGCGTTCTGTGGACAGACGGCTACACCTTC. The chain joins TRBV29-1 to TRBJ1-2; perhaps TRBD1 as D (6 bases). Germline CDR1 and CDR2: SQVTM and ANQGSEA. Trimming stripped 5 bases from V and 8 bases from J, with 12 bases between. The length of the CDR3 is 11 residues.

This clone is classed as medium-sized. V and J are TRBV7-2 and TRBJ1-5; D gene uncertain. Trimming shortened V by 0 bases and J by 8 bases, and 11 bases separated the two germline ends. CDR1 and CDR2 from the germline V gene are SGHTA and FQGNSA. The CDR3 has 14 residues. CDR3 region: CASSLAGGGEPQHF. The CDR3 DNA reads TGTGCCAGCAGCTTAGCGGGCGGCGGGGAGCCCCAGCATTTT. The full variable domain, rest sourced from reference TRBV7-2 and TRBJ1-5, is GAGVSQSPSNKVTEKGKDVELRCDPISGHTALYWYRQSLGQGLEFLIYFQGNSAPDKSGLPSDRFSAERTGGSVSTLTIQRTQQEDSAVYLCASSLAGGGEPQHFGDGTRLSIL.

This clone counts as medium-sized. V is TRBV4-3 and J is TRBJ2-1; D is ambiguous. The CDR3 has 14 residues. Germline lookup yields CDR1 LGHNA and CDR2 YSLEER. Trimming took off 0 bases at V and 5 bases at J, with 8 bases between the two ends. The CDR3, as DNA: TGCGCCAGCAGCCAAGATGTCCAGAACAATGAGCAGTTCTTC. Its protein product is CASSQDVQNNEQFF.

This sequence joins TRBV6-5 and TRBJ2-5; D perhaps matches TRBD2 (7 bases). The CDR3 loop spans 16 amino acids. CDR1 and CDR2 from the germline V gene are MNHEY and SVGAGI. Trimming left V 4 bases short and J 2 bases short, with 17 bases between. The CDR3 DNA is TGTGCCAGCAGTTGGGCGCCGGGGGGCAAACAAGAGACCCAGTACTTC. Its protein is CASSWAPGGKQETQYF.

CDR3 in DNA: TGTGCCAGCAGCCATGGACAGGGAGCGACCGGCTACACCTTC. Encoded protein: CASSHGQGATGYTF. This sequence joins TRBV5-8 and TRBJ1-2, with TRBD1 matching over 8 bases. CDR3 length equals 14 residues. Looked up from germline, CDR1 is SGHTS and CDR2 is YDEGEE. Trimming took 4 bases from V and 8 from J; bases not matched to a gene: 10.

The rearrangement links TRBV7-2 to TRBJ2-3; 7 bases agree with TRBD2. Trimming took 5 bases from V and 4 from J; bases not matched to a gene: 12. CDR1 is SGHTA and CDR2 is FQGNSA in the germline V gene. This CDR3 has 16 amino acids. The CDR3 DNA sequence: TGTGCCAGCAGCCAAGTAGGGAGGGTCGCTCCAGATACGCAGTATTTT. Amino acids: CASSQVGRVAPDTQYF. The complete variable domain, with remaining parts taken from reference TRBV7-2 and TRBJ2-3, reads GAGVSQSPSNKVTEKGKDVELRCDPISGHTALYWYRQSLGQGLEFLIYFQGNSAPDKSGLPSDRFSAERTGGSVSTLTIQRTQQEDSAVYLCASSQVGRVAPDTQYFGPGTRLTVL.

Details on this clone: Other nucleotide sequences from this sample produce the same CDR3. The CDR3 protein is CASSAGIYEQYF. DNA of the CDR3: TGTGCCAGCAGCGCCGGGATCTACGAGCAGTACTTC. The rearrangement uses TRBV6-6 and TRBJ2-7; perhaps TRBD2 as D (5 bases). The CDR3 loop spans 12 amino acids. Germline values: CDR1 MNHNY, CDR2 SVGAGI (reference sequence). Trimming stripped 6 bases from V and 3 bases from J, with 9 bases between.

This chain uses TRBV2 with TRBJ2-5, with D unresolved. The CDR3 totals 8 residues. CDR1 and CDR2 from the germline V gene are SNHLY and FYNNEI. V was pared by 7 bases and J by 13 bases, with 7 bases between. This CDR3 is CASISGYF. Written as DNA, the CDR3 is TGTGCCAGCATTTCCGGGTACTTC.

The chain joins TRBV4-2 to TRBJ2-1, with 7 bases matching TRBD1. The CDR3 sequence is 14 residues long. V lost 4 bases, J lost 6 bases, and 6 bases stayed unmatched. Germline CDR1 and CDR2: LGHNA and YNFKEQ. The CDR3 coding sequence is TGTGCCAGCAGCCCACAGACAGGGCCCAATGAGCAGTTCTTC. Translating gives CASSPQTGPNEQFF.

V is TRBV7-2 and J is TRBJ1-1; no clear D gene. CDR1 is SGHTA, CDR2 FQGNSA, per germline. This CDR3 is 13 amino acids long. Trimming took off 4 bases at V and 1 base at J, with 7 bases between the two ends. Here the CDR3 reads CASSSRSNTEAFF. CDR3 nucleotides: TGTGCCAGCAGCTCCAGGTCGAACACTGAAGCTTTCTTT.

The chain uses TRBV28 and TRBJ2-5; D is possibly TRBD1 (6 bases). Germline V gives CDR1 MDHEN, CDR2 SYDVKM. V shed 2 bases and J shed 2 bases, with 9 bases lying between them. The CDR3 runs 14 residues. CDR3 residues: CASSLAQGQETQYF. CDR3 nucleotide sequence: TGTGCCAGCAGTTTAGCACAGGGTCAAGAGACCCAGTACTTC.

The rearrangement joins TRBV5-1 to TRBJ2-1, with 9 bases identical to TRBD1. This CDR3 has 15 amino acids. The ends lost 0 bases at V and 2 bases at J; junction bases unmatched: 0. The germline gives CDR1 SGHRS, CDR2 YFSETQ. This CDR3 is CASSLDRGPYNEQFF. The CDR3 DNA sequence: TGCGCCAGCAGCTTGGACAGGGGGCCCTACAATGAGCAGTTCTTC. The full variable domain, its missing parts supplied by reference TRBV5-1 and TRBJ2-1, is KAGVTQTPRYLIKTRGQQVTLSCSPISGHRSVSWYQQTPGQGLQFLFEYFSETQRNKGNFPGRFSGRQFSNSRSEMNVSTLELGDSALYLCASSLDRGPYNEQFFGPGTRLTVL.

V is TRBV18 and J is TRBJ1-2; no reliable D call. The germline gives CDR1 KGHSH, CDR2 LQKENI. V was pared by 6 bases and J by 3 bases, with 14 bases between. The CDR3 is 14 amino acids. The CDR3 protein is CASSLAGEDYGYTF. The DNA for the CDR3 is TGTGCCAGCTCCCTGGCGGGTGAGGACTATGGCTACACCTTC.

The chain has TRBV4-3 and TRBJ2-2, with 12 bases that match TRBD2. The CDR3 length is 16 residues. From germline, CDR1 is LGHNA and CDR2 YSLEER. The junction had 4 bases not matched to a gene; V was cut back by 0 bases and J by 8 bases. CDR3 DNA sequence: TGCGCCAGCAGCCAAGATGAGCTAGCGGGAGGGGGGGAGCTGTTTTTT. This codes for CASSQDELAGGGELFF.

The chain combines TRBV6-6 with TRBJ2-7, with 14 bases lining up with TRBD2. CDR1 is MNHNY, CDR2 SVGAGI, per germline (reference sequence). CDR3 size: 14 residues. V was pared by 6 bases and J by 6 bases, with 4 bases of the junction left unmatched. In nucleotides, the CDR3 is TGTGCCAGCAGCTCCGGGACTAGCGGGAGCGAGCAGTACTTC. Its translation is CASSSGTSGSEQYF.